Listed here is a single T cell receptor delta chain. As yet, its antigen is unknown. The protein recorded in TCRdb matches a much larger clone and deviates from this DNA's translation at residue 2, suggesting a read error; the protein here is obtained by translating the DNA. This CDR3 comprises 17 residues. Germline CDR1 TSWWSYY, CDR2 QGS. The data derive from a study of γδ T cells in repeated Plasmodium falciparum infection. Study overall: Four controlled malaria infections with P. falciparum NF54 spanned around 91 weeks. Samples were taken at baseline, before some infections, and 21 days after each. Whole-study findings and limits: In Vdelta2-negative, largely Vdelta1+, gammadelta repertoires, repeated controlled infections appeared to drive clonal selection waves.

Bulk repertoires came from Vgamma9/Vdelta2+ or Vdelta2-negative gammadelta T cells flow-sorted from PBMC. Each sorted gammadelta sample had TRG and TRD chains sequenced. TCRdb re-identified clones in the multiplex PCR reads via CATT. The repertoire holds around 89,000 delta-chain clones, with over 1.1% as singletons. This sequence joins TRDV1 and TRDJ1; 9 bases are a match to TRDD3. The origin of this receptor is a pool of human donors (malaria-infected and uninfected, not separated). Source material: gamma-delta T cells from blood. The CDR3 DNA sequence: TGTTCTCTTGGGGAAATCCCTTCCTTTACTGGGGGAGCCAAACTCATCTTT. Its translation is CSLGEIPSFTGGAKLIF.